This T cell receptor (beta chain) was recovered during a study of cytomegalovirus exposure and HLA in healthy donors. There are a few counts of this clone. PCR used 60 Vbeta primers and 13 Jbeta primers. Measured with immunoSEQ multiplex PCR; TCRdb has only the in-frame clones, and not every one. The sample has roughly 150,000 clones; 75% to 90% are singletons. V was shortened by 2 bases and J by 4 bases, with 15 bases between the two germline ends. The CDR3 sequence is 16 residues long. CDR1 is SGHDN, CDR2 FVKESK, per germline. The clonotype was recovered from a male donor in good health and CMV-seronegative. Sequencing was done on a sample of PBMCs. The V gene is TRBV14, the J gene TRBJ2-1; possibly TRBD1 for D (6 bases). CDR3: CASSQQQGITYNEQFF. The CDR3 region has the DNA TGTGCCAGCAGCCAACAACAGGGTATTACTTACAATGAGCAGTTCTTC.